Listed here is a single T cell receptor beta chain. Its antigen is currently unknown. The data are from a study of shared clonotypes between healthy human individuals. Findings and caveats of the study: Depth of sequencing was expected to influence donor clonotype sharing.

The repertoire was sequenced with immunoSEQ multiplex PCR; TCRdb's copy has only in-frame clones and lacks some. The table lists about 480,000 clones, approximately 85% of them singletons. The germline V gene encodes CDR1 LGHNT and CDR2 FRNRAP. This CDR3 spans 12 amino acids. V gave up 5 bases and J gave up 3 bases, with 6 bases separating them. This chain links TRBV12-5 with TRBJ2-3; possibly TRBD2 for D (5 bases). What was sequenced was PBMCs. The source of this sequence is a woman aged 35 to 49 in good health. Some clones in this sample may be carry-over from other donors' samples. CDR3 in DNA: TGTGCTAGTGGTCGGGATACAGATACGCAGTATTTT. Translated: CASGRDTDTQYF.